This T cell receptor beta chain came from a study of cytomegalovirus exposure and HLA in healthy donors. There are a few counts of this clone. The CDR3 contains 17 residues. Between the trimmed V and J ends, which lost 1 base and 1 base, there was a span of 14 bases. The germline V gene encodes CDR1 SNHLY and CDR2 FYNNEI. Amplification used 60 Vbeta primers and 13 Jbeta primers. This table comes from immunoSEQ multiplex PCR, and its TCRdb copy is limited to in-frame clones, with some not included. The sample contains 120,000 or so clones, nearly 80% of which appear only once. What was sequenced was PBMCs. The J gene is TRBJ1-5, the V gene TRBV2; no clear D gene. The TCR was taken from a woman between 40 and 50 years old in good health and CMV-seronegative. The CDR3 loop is CASSEGLSQASNQPQHF. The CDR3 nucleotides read TGTGCCAGCAGTGAAGGGTTAAGTCAGGCCAGCAATCAGCCCCAGCATTTT.